Reported below is one TCR beta chain. The method was immunoSEQ multiplex PCR; TCRdb's version includes in-frame clones alone and lacks a portion of them. The table lists about 240,000 clones, 80% to 90% of them singletons. V dropped 6 bases and J dropped 3 bases, with 8 bases sitting between them. The CDR3 is 12 amino acids. Germline V gives CDR1 MDHEN, CDR2 SYDVKM. This entry comes from a study of blood T cell repertoires in COVID-19. As for the study in general: The United States, Italy and Spain provided the acute and convalescent COVID-19 samples. PBMCs, B-cell-depleted T cells, or T cells were the source of the cDNA or gDNA that made up the material.

Sequenced material: peripheral blood. The source of this sequence is a woman aged 65 to 85 with acute or convalescent COVID-19. The chain recombines TRBV28 with TRBJ1-1, with D hard to call. CDR3: CASRLRDTEAFF. DNA for the CDR3: TGTGCCAGCAGGCTCCGAGACACTGAAGCTTTCTTT.